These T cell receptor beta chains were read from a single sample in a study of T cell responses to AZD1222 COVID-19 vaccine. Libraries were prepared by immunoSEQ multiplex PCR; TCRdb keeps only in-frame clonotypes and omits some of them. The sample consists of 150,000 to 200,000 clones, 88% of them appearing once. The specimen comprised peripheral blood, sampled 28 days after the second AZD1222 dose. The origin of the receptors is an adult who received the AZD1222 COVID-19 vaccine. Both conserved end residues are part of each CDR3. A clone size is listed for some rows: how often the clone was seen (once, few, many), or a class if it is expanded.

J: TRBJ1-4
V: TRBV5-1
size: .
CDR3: CASQTNPSGGNEKLFF

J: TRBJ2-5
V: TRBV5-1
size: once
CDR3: CASSLVTRQETQYF

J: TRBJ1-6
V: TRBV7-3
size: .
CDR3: CASSWTGVDSPLHF

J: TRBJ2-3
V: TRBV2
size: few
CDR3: CASGAGGPYDTQYF

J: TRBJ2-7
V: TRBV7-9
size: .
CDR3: CASSLQGDYEQYF

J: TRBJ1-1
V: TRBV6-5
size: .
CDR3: CASSMNTEAFF

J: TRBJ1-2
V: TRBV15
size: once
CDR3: CATSRENSPGGYTF

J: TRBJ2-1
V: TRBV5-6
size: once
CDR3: CASSRGGRLYEQFF

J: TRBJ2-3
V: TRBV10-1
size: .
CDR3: CASSESGRIRTDTQYF

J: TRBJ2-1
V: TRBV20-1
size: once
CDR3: CSAATVSKQFF

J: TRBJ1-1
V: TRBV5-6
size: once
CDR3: CASSFTGQGKNTEAFF

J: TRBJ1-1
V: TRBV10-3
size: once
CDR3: CAIRAANTEAFF

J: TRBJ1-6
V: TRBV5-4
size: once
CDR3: CASSSSQGSSYNSPLHF

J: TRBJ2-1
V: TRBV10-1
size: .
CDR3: CASSESIEQFF

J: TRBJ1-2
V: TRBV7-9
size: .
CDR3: CASSLEGQYYGYTF

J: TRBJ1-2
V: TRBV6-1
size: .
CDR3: CASSGNRGLKDYGYTF

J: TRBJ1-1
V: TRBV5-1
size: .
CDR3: CASSLNRGADTEAFF

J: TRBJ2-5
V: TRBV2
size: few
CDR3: CASSGPPGGVAETQYF

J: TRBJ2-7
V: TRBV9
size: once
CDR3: CASSFRLSNEQYF

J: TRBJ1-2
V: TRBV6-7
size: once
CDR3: CASSYSMVRSTCGYTF

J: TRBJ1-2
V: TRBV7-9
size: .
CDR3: CASSLELLGYTF

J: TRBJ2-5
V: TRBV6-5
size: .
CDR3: CASRGMRETQYF

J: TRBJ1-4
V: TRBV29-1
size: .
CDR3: CSVVARDNEKLFF

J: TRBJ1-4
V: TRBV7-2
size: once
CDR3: CASSLVGWLPNEKLFF

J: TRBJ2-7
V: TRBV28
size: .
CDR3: CASSGGWARFYEQYF

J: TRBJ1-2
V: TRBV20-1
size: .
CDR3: CSALDEVRYTF

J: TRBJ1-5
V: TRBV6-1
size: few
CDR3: CASSEQGFQPQHF

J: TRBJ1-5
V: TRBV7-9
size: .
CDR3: CASSLGDPRWGPQHF

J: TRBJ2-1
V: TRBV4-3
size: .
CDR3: CASSLSPPVGGSSYNEQFF

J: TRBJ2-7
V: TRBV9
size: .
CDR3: CASSVADSAYEQYF

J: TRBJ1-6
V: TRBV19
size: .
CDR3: CASSYGEGSPLHF

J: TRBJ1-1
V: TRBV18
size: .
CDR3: CASSASWGNTEAFF

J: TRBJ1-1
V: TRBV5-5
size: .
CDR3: CASSSYPSWGVTFF

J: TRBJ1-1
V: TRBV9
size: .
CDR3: CASSASTGMNTEAFF

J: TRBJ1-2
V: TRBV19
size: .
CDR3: CASSMGQYGYTF

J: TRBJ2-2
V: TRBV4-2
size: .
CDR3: CASSHTAANTGELFF

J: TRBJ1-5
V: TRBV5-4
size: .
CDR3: CASSLGGTGLDQPQHF

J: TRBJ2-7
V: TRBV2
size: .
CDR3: CASRVLAGGVGEQYF

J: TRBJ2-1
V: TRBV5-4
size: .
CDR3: CASSPLLSSYNEQFF

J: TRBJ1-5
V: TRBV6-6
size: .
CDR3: CASSDEYGNQPQHF

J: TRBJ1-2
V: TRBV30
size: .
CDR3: CARGQGIGGYTF

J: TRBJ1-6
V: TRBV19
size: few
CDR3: CASRFTGLNSPLHF

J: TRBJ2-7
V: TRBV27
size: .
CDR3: CASRQGAQEQYF

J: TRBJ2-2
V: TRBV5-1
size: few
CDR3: CASSSVVTPGELFF

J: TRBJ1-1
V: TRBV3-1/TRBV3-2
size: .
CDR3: CASSRTENTEAFF

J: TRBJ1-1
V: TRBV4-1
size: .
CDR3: CASSQGSQVNTEAFF

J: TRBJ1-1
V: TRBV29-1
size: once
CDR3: CSVEAALNTEAFF

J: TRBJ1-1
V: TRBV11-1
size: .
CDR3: CASSLGGQNTEAFF

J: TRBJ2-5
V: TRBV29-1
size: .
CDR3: CSVGEGSAQYF

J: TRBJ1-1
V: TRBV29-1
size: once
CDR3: CSGGQLNTEAFF

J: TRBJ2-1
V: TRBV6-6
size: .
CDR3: CASTLGQGAYNEQFF

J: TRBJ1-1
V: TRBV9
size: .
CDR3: CASSVGAGRGQGLEAFF

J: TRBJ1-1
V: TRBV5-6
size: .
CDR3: CASSRLTVWTEAFF

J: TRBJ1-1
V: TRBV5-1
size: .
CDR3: CASCRGSLATEAFF

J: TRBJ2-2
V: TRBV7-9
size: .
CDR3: CASSLEGPRPGELFF

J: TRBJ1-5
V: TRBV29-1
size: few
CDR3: CSVVIQINQPQHF

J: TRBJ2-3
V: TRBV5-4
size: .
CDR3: CASSSSVSTDTQYF

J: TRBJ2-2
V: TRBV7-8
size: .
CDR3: CASSLGRASLTGELFF

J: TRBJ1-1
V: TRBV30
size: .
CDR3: CAWSVSGVNTEAFF

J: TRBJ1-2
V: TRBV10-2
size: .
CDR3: CASRDDSTPYGYTF